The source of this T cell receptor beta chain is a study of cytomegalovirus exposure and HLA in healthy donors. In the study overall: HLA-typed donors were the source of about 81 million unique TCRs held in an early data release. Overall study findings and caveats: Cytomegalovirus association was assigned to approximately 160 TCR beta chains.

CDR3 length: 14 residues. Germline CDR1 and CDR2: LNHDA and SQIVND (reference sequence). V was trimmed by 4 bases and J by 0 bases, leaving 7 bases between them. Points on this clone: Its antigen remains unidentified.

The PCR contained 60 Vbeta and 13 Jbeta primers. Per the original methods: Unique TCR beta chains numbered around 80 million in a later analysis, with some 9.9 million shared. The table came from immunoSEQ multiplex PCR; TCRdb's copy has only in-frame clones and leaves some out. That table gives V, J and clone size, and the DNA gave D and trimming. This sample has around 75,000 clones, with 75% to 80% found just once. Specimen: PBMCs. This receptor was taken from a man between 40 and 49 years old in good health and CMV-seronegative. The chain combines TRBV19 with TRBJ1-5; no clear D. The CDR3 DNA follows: TGTGCCAGTAGTAGCGGCAATAGCAATCAGCCCCAGCATTTT. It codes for CASSSGNSNQPQHF.